This T cell receptor beta chain was obtained from a study of yellow fever vaccine responses in identical twins. The CDR3 length is 12 residues. Trimming removed 5 bases at V and 2 bases at J, with 7 bases between. CDR1 and CDR2 from the germline V gene are SGHAT and FQNNGV. TCRdb independently ran MiXCR on the RT-PCR reads; one entry per CDR3 protein. Of about 16,000 distinct CDR3 sequences in the sample, around 84% were seen once. This clonotype was detected a few times. The chain joins TRBV11-2 to TRBJ2-7; D ambiguous. The source was T cells from blood (PBMCs), unsorted or a sorted subset (not recorded which), collected before or after yellow fever vaccination (not recorded which). This receptor was taken from a young woman who received the yellow fever vaccine. The CDR3 bases are TGTGCCAGCAGCCCCACAACCTACGAGCAGTACTTC. As protein: CASSPTTYEQYF.